The T cell receptor beta chain described here comes from a study of T cell responses to AZD1222 COVID-19 vaccine. Study-level findings and limits: The study identified only five to seven AZD1222 recipients as seropositive at baseline. Spike-spanning, vaccine-associated CD4 TCRs were dominant at 160-218 and 743-854. Sampling that yielded the repertoires occurred only after the peak T cell response.

This clone has a single count. Its antigen remains unidentified. The CDR3 totals 12 residues. The ends were cut back, 3 bases at V and 4 bases at J, with 7 bases in the middle. Germline lookup yields CDR1 DFQATT and CDR2 SNEGSKA (reference sequence). Data came from immunoSEQ multiplex PCR; TCRdb stores just in-frame clones and leaves some out. Of 66,000 or so clones in the sample, roughly nine tenths are singletons; the top ten hold about 18%. The chain links TRBV20-1 to TRBJ1-5; D not certain. The starting material was peripheral blood, obtained on day 0 of AZD1222 vaccination. This sequence was found in an adult in good health. The DNA for the CDR3 is TGCAGTGCTAGTCGCCAAAATCAGCCCCAGCATTTT. As protein: CSASRQNQPQHF.